A single T cell receptor (beta chain) is shown here with its context. The antigen is not known. The data stem from a study of cytomegalovirus exposure and HLA in healthy donors. General study findings and limits: Most CMV-associated TCR beta chains were later found to appear HLA-restricted.

The primer mix had 60 Vbeta and 13 Jbeta primers. Method: immunoSEQ multiplex PCR; TCRdb's copy keeps in-frame clones and lacks some. Of about 210,000 clones listed, over 70% are singletons. This receptor was taken from a middle-aged man in good health and CMV-seropositive. Sequenced material: PBMCs.

CDR3 DNA sequence: TGTGCCATCAGTGAGTCGATGGCGGGAGTCCTAAATGAGCAGTTCTTC. The encoded protein is CAISESMAGVLNEQFF. The rearrangement joins TRBV10-3 to TRBJ2-1, with 7 bases matching TRBD2. The CDR3 is 16 amino acids. CDR1 and CDR2 (germline): ENHRY, SYGVKD. V was clipped by 0 bases and J by 7 bases; unmatched bases: 9.